This T cell receptor beta chain was found in a study of patients and donors after allogeneic stem cell transplantation. TCRdb reprocessed the RT-PCR reads via MiXCR and lists one record per CDR3 protein. The top ten hold about 33% of the sample, which has roughly 180,000 distinct CDR3 sequences, 40% to 45% seen once. This clonotype was observed at least ten times. The clonotype was recovered from a human donor who was either an allogeneic HSCT recipient or a stem cell or donor lymphocyte infusion donor (not recorded which). It is not recorded whose cells these are; they may come from a transplant donor. The sample consisted of blood, either unsorted or a sorted T cell fraction (not recorded which).

The CDR3 is CASSWTVTNYGYTF. Written as DNA, the CDR3 is TGCGCCAGCAGCTGGACCGTAACTAACTATGGCTACACCTTC. V and J are TRBV5-1 and TRBJ1-2, with D unclear. CDR3 length: 14 amino acids. Germline V gene lookup returns CDR1 SGHRS and CDR2 YFSETQ. V lost 3 bases to trimming and J lost 0 bases, with 9 bases between them.